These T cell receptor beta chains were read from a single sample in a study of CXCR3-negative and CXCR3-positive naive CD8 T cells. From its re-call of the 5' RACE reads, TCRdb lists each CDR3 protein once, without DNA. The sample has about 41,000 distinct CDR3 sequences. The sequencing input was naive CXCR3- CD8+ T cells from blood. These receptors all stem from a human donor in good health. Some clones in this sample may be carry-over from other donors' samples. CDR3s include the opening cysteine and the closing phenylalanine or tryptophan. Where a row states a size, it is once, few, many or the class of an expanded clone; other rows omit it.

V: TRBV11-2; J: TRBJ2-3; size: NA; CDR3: CASSLVDRDTQYF
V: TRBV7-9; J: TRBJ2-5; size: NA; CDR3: CASRGVQGGETQYF
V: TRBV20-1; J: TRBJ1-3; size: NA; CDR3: CSATRVDYGGNTIYF
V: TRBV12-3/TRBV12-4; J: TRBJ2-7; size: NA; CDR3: CASTPPGLADYEQYF
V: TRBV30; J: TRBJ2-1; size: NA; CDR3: CAWNPLEITNEQFF
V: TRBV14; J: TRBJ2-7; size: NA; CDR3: CASSQGVLLHSTYDQYF
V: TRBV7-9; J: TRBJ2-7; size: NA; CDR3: CASSTGTDVDVSYEQYF
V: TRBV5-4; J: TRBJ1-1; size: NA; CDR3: CASSPYQVGITEAFF
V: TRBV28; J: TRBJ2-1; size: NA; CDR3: CASSGDSSSYNEQFF
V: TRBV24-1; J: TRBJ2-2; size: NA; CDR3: CATRANKGETGELFF
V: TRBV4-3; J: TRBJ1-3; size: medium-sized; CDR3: CASSQAALQDGNTIYF
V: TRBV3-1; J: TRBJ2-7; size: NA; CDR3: CASSAPDRGSYEQYF
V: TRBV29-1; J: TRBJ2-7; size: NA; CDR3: CSVDLGIDVQYF
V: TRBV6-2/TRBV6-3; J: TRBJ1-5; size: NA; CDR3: CASSYRPAHYSNQPQHF
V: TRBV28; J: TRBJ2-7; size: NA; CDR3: CASSLWTRTEEHF
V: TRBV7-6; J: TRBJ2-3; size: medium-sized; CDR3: CASSFPSGGSTDTQYF
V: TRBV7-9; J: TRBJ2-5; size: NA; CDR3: CASSPGLAEGTQYF
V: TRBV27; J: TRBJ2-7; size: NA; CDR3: CASSSGLETYEQYF
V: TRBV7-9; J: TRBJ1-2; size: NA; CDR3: CASSPDFLGSGYTF
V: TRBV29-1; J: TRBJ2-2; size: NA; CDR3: CSVEESVTGELFF
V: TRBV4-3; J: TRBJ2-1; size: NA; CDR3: CASSQLGPKYNEQFF
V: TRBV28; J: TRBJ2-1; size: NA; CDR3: CASSHTSGNEQFF
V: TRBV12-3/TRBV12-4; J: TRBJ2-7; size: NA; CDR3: CASSLSGNYEQYF
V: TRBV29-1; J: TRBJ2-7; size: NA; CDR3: CSVKWEGAYEQYF
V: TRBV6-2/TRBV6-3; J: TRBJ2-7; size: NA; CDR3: CASSYVGLGSSYEQYF
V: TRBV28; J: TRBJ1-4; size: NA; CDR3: CASRSQLNEKLFF
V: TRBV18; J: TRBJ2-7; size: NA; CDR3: CASSPTGGRYEQYF
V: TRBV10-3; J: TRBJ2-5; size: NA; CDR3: CAISESPTGVGETQYF
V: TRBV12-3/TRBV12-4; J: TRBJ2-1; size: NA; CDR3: CASSFGGDEQFF
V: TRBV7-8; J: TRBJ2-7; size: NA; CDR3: CASSGRDRAPEPYEQYF
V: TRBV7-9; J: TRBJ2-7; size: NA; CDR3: CASSLSLRGDLQYF
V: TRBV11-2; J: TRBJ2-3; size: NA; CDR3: CASSLWGSTDTQYF
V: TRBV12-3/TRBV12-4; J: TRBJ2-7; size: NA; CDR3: CASSLAPLASYEQYF
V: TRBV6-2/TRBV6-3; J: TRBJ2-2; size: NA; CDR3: CASNLRPRTSGGTTGELFF
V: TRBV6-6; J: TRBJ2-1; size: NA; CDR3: CASQGGNEQFF
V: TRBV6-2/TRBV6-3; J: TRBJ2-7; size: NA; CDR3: CAIRAGGPYEQYF
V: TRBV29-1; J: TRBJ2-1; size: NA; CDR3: CSVEDLVPPPYEQFF
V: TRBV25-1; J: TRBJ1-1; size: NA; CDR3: CASSEPGGENTEAFF
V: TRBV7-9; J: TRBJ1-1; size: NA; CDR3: CASSLWRGLDTEAFF
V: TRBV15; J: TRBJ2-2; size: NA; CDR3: CATSRGAGGLVTGELFF
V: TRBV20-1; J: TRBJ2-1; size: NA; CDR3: CSARETSGGPDEQFF
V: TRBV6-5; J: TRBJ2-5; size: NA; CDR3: CASSSVRGGETQYF